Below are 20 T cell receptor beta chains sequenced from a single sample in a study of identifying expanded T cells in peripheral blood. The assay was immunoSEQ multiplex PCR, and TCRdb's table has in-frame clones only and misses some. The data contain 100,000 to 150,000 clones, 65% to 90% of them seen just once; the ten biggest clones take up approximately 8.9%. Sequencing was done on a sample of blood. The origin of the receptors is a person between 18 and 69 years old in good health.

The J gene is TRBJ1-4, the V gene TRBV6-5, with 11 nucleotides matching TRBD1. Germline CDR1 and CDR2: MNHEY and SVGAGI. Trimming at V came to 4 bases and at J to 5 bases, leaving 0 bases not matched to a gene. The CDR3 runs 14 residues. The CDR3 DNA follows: TGTGCCAGCAGTTGGACAGGGGGCAATGAAAAACTGTTTTTT. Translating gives CASSWTGGNEKLFF.

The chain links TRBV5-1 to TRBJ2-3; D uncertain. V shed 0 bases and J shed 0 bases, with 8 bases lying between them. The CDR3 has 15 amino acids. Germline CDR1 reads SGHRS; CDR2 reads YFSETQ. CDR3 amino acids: CASSLGGSSTDTQYF. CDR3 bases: TGCGCCAGCAGCTTGGGCGGTTCTAGCACAGATACGCAGTATTTT.

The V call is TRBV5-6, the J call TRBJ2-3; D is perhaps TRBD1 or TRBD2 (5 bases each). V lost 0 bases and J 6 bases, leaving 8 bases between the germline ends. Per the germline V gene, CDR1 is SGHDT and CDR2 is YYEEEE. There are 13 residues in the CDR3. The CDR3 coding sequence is TGTGCCAGCAGCTTGGGAGGGGAGGATACGCAGTATTTT. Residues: CASSLGGEDTQYF.

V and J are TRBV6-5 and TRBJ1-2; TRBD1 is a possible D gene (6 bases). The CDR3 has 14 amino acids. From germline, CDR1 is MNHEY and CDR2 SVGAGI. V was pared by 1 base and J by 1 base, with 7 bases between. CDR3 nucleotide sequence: TGTGCCAGCAGTTACTTCAGGGGTAACTATGGCTACACCTTC. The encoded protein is CASSYFRGNYGYTF.

The CDR3 bases are TGTGCCAGCAGCTTAGCGGCCGTCGGAGTAAACACTGAAGCTTTCTTT. It is translated as CASSLAAVGVNTEAFF. This sequence joins TRBV7-2 and TRBJ1-1; D gene uncertain. The V end was cut by 0 bases, the J end by 2 bases, with 13 bases between. The V gene's germline CDR1 is SGHTA and CDR2 FQGNSA. The CDR3 covers 16 residues.

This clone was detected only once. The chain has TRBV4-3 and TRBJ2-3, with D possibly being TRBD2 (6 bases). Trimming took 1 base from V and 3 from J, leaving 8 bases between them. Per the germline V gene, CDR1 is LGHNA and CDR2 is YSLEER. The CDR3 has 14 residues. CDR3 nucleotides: TGCGCCAGCAGCCAAGGGGAGGCAACAGATACGCAGTATTTT. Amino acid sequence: CASSQGEATDTQYF.

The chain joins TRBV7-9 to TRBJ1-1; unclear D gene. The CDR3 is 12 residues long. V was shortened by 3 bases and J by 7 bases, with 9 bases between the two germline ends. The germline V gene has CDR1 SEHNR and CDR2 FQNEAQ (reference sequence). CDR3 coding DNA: TGTGCCAGCAGCTTCTCCGCAGATGAAGCTTTCTTT. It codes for CASSFSADEAFF.

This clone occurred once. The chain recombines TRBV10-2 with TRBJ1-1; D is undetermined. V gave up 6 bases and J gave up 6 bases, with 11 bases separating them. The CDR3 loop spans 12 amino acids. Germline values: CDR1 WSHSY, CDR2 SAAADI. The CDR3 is CASRDSRPEAFF. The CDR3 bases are TGCGCCAGCAGGGACTCACGGCCTGAAGCTTTCTTT.

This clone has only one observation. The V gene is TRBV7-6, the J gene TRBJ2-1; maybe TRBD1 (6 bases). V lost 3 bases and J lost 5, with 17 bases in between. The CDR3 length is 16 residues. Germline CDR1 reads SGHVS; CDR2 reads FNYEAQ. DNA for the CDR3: TGTGCCAGCAGCTTGAGTCCGAGGGACACTCACAATGAGCAGTTCTTC. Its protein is CASSLSPRDTHNEQFF. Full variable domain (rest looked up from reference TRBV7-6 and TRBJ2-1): GAGVSQSPRYKVTKRGQDVALRCDPISGHVSLYWYRQALGQGPEFLTYFNYEAQQDKSGLPNDRFSAERPEGSISTLTIQRTEQRDSAMYRCASSLSPRDTHNEQFFGPGTRLTVL.

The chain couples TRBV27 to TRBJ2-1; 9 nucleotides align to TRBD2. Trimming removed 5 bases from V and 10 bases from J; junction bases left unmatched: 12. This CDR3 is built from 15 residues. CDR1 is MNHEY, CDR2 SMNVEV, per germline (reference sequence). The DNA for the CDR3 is TGTGCCAGCAGTCGCGGGAGGGCCATCCCTTGGGAGCAGTTCTTC. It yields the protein CASSRGRAIPWEQFF.

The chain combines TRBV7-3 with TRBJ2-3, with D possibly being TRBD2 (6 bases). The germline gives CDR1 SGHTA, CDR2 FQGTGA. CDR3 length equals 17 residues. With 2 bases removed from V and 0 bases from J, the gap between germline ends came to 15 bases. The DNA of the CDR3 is TGTGCCAGCAGCTTACTTCCTAGCGCCTCTAGCACAGATACGCAGTATTTT. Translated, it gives CASSLLPSASSTDTQYF.

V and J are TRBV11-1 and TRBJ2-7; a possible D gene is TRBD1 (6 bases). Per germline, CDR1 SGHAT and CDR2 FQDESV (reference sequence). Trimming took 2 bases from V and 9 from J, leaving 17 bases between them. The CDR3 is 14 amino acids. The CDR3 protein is CASSLSPDSLGQYF. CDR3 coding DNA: TGTGCCAGCAGCTTATCGCCGGACAGTTTGGGGCAGTACTTC. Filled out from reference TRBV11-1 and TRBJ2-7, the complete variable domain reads EAEVAQSPRYKITEKSQAVAFWCDPISGHATLYWYRQILGQGPELLVQFQDESVVDDSQLPKDRFSAERLKGVDSTLKIQPAELGDSAMYLCASSLSPDSLGQYFGPGTRLTVT.

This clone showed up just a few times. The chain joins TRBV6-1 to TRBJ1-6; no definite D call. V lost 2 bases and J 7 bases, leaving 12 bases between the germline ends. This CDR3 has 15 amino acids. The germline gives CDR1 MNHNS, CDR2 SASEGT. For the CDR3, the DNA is TGTGCCAGCAGTGAACGCCAAGGGTGGAATTCACCCCTCCACTTT. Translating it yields CASSERQGWNSPLHF.

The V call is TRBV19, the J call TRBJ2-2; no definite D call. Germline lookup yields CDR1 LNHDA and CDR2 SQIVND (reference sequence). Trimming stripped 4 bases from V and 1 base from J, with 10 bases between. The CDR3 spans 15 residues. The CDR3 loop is CASSTPALNTGELFF. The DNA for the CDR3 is TGTGCCAGTAGTACGCCGGCGCTGAACACCGGGGAGCTGTTTTTT.

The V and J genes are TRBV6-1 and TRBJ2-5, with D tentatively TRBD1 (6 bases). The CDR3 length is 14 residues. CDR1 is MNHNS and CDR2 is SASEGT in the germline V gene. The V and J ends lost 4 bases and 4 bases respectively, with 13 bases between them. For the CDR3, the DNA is TGTGCCAGCAGTGGCCCACAGGGTGCAGAGACCCAGTACTTC. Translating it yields CASSGPQGAETQYF.

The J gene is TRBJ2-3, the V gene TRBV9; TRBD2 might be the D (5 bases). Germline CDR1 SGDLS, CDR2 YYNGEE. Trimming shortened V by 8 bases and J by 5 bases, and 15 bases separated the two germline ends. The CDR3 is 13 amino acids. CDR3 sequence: CASSDSAEDTQYF. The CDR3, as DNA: TGTGCCAGTTCGGACTCCGCGGAAGATACGCAGTATTTT.

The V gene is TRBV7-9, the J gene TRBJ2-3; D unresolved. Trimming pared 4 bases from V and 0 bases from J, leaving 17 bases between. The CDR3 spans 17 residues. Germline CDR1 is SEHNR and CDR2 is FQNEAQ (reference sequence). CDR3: CASSSTTSPLSTDTQYF. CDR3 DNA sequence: TGTGCCAGCAGCTCTACCACCTCACCCCTCAGCACAGATACGCAGTATTTT.

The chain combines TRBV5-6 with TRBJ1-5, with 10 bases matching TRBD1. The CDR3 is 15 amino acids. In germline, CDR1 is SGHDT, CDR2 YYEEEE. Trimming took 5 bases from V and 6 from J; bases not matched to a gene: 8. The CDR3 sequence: CASSRGTGEGQPQHF. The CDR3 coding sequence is TGTGCCAGCAGTCGTGGGACAGGGGAAGGTCAGCCCCAGCATTTT. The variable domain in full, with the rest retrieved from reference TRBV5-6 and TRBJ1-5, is DAGVTQSPTHLIKTRGQQVTLRCSPKSGHDTVSWYQQALGQGPQFIFQYYEEEERQRGNFPDRFSGHQFPNYSSELNVNALLLGDSALYLCASSRGTGEGQPQHFGDGTRLSIL.

The DNA of the CDR3 is TGCGCCAGCAGCTTTGACAGGGGAGGGGTTGGCTACACCTTC. Translation: CASSFDRGGVGYTF. The chain is built from TRBV5-1 and TRBJ1-2; 8 bases are a match to TRBD1. The V and J ends lost 2 bases and 7 bases, in that order; junction bases with no gene match: 7. The CDR3 consists of 14 residues. Germline V gene lookup returns CDR1 SGHRS and CDR2 YFSETQ.

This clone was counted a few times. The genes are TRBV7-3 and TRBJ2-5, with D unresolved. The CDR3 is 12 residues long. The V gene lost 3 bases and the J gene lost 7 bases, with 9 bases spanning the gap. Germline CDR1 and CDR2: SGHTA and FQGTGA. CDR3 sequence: CASSLGSGTQYF. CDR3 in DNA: TGTGCCAGCAGCTTGGGTTCCGGGACCCAGTACTTC.